Below, one TCR beta chain is given with its context. These data are taken from a study of blood T cell repertoires in COVID-19. Data came from immunoSEQ multiplex PCR; TCRdb stores just in-frame clones and leaves some out. The data hold more than 110,000 clones, with roughly 85% observed a single time. After removal of 3 bases from V and 3 bases from J, the junction contained 5 bases not matched to a gene. Per germline, CDR1 SGHNT and CDR2 YYREEE (reference sequence). The CDR3 length is 14 residues. Across 24 US areas, participants ranged in age from about 18 to 90 years. In assigning cohorts, the study relied on participant-reported clinical history. Two consecutive negative NP/OP PCR tests, clearance, or resolved symptoms defined Cohort 3 recovery.

V usage is TRBV5-4 and J usage is TRBJ2-5, with 7 bases matching TRBD1. This receptor was obtained from a man over 45 who had recovered from COVID-19. The sample comprised PBMCs or T cells enriched from blood (not recorded which). The CDR3 spells CASSSPGTEETQYF. CDR3 coding DNA: TGTGCCAGCAGCTCCCCCGGGACAGAAGAGACCCAGTACTTC.